This T cell receptor beta chain was retrieved from a study of tumor-infiltrating lymphocytes in primary liver carcinoma. As for the study in general: Tumors were stage T1-T3 N0M0, about 4 to 11 cm across.

The J segment lost 2 bases and the V segment lost 6 bases, leaving 9 bases of the junction unmatched. CDR3 length: 15 amino acids. CDR1 is SQVTM, CDR2 ANQGSEA, per germline. Synthesis of TCR beta cDNA was carried out from around 500 ng total RNA with a constant-region primer. Construction of TCR beta libraries relied on three successive nested multiplex PCR rounds employing slightly modified ARM-PCR. Investigators reported that the first two PCR rounds, at 10 cycles each, used TRBV1-TRBV30 forward primers with a C-beta reverse primer. TCRdb called the multiplex PCR reads again in MiXCR, with one record for every CDR3 protein. The sample has over 100,000 distinct CDR3 sequences, approximately 71% seen once. General observations from the study: Blood had a significantly lower top-250-clone fraction than tumors did (p = 0.039).

This clonotype was detected many times. Its target is not known. Starting material for RNA and DNA co-extraction consisted of about 19-32 mg of unsorted bulk tissue. This TCR derives from a woman in her sixties or seventies with primary liver carcinoma and hepatitis B virus infection. V gene TRBV29-1 combines with J gene TRBJ2-2; TRBD2 agrees at 7 bases. Sequences were obtained from tumor-adjacent normal liver tissue. CDR3 in amino acids: CSVPGDYQNTGELFF. CDR3 bases: TGCAGCGTCCCCGGGGACTACCAAAACACCGGGGAGCTGTTTTTT.